These T cell receptor beta chains were read from a single sample in a study of cytotoxic CD8 clonotypes in ibrutinib-treated CLL. Sequencing was performed with immunoSEQ multiplex PCR; in TCRdb, only in-frame clones are kept and a portion is missing. The table lists roughly 250,000 clones, 70% of them singletons, with 15% to 17% in the top ten. This material consisted of PBMCs, taken after 24 months of ibrutinib treatment. These receptors originate from a human donor with chronic lymphocytic leukemia. CDR3s include the opening cysteine and the closing phenylalanine or tryptophan. A D gene is named only where the DNA matches it firmly. The size of a clone is reported for some rows only, either as once, few or many, or as a class for expanded clones.

D gene	V gene	clone size	J gene	CDR3 length	CDR3 protein	CDR3 DNA
TRBD1	TRBV9	NA	TRBJ1-5	15	CASSAGQGNNQPQHF	TGTGCCAGCAGCGCGGGACAGGGTAACAATCAGCCCCAGCATTTT
NA	TRBV9	few	TRBJ1-2	12	CASSFTGHGYTF	TGTGCCAGCAGCTTCACAGGCCATGGCTACACCTTC
TRBD2	TRBV28	few	TRBJ2-7	15	CASSSGLAGTYEQYF	TGTGCCAGCAGCTCGGGACTAGCGGGGACCTACGAGCAGTACTTC
NA	TRBV19	few	TRBJ1-1	15	CASSTEDSMNTEAFF	TGTGCCAGTAGTACTGAGGACAGCATGAACACTGAAGCTTTCTTT
NA	TRBV7-9	NA	TRBJ2-7	14	CASIETGTVGEQYF	TGTGCCAGCATAGAAACAGGGACTGTTGGAGAGCAGTACTTC
NA	TRBV2	NA	TRBJ2-1	12	CASSVQNNEQFF	TGTGCCAGCAGTGTACAGAACAATGAGCAGTTCTTC
NA	TRBV4-3	NA	TRBJ2-3	16	CASSQDPSLVRDTQYF	TGCGCCAGCAGCCAAGATCCTAGTTTAGTAAGAGATACGCAGTATTTT
TRBD1	TRBV9	NA	TRBJ2-1	17	CASSADRGSSSYNEQFF	TGTGCCAGCAGCGCGGACAGGGGTTCAAGCTCCTACAATGAGCAGTTCTTC
NA	TRBV15	NA	TRBJ2-7	13	CATSSEQGSEQYF	TGTGCCACCAGCAGCGAGCAGGGGAGTGAGCAGTACTTC
NA	TRBV4-3	NA	TRBJ2-7	13	CASSPGTFKEQYF	TGCGCCAGCAGCCCCGGGACGTTTAAGGAGCAGTACTTC
NA	TRBV4-2	few	TRBJ1-2	14	CASSQEVGNYGYTF	TGTGCCAGCAGCCAAGAAGTGGGTAACTATGGCTACACCTTC
NA	TRBV15	NA	TRBJ1-6	17	CATSRGLPSSYNSPLHF	TGTGCCACCAGCAGAGGTTTACCTAGCTCCTATAATTCACCCCTCCACTTT
TRBD2	TRBV6-5	NA	TRBJ2-3	16	CASSSLASGMTDTQYF	TGTGCCAGCAGTTCCCTGGCTAGCGGGATGACAGATACGCAGTATTTT
NA	TRBV6-5	NA	TRBJ2-1	12	CGAASSYNEQFF	TGTGGAGCGGCGAGCTCCTACAATGAGCAGTTCTTC
NA	TRBV30	few	TRBJ1-5	16	CAWSALPGRINQPQHF	TGTGCCTGGAGTGCCCTCCCGGGGCGGATAAATCAGCCCCAGCATTTT
TRBD1	TRBV9	NA	TRBJ1-2	15	CASSPEGAGRVGYTF	TGTGCCAGCAGCCCCGAGGGGGCAGGGAGGGTAGGCTACACCTTC
NA	TRBV6-5	few	TRBJ1-2	12	CASGLDGYGYTF	TGTGCCAGCGGCCTTGACGGATATGGCTACACCTTC
TRBD1	TRBV29-1	NA	TRBJ2-7	13	CSVRDSIFGEQYF	TGCAGCGTTCGGGACAGTATATTCGGCGAGCAGTACTTC
NA	TRBV27	few	TRBJ2-7	13	CASSLSTTVGQYF	TGTGCCAGCAGTTTATCGACGACGGTGGGGCAGTACTTC
NA	TRBV27	NA	TRBJ2-4	15	CASSLSSGLYDIQYF	TGTGCCAGCAGTTTATCGTCAGGCCTTTATGACATTCAGTACTTC
NA	TRBV14	NA	TRBJ2-2	17	CASSQEHVRLNTGELFF	TGTGCCAGCAGCCAAGAACACGTGAGGCTAAACACCGGGGAGCTGTTTTTT
NA	TRBV10-3	few	TRBJ1-2	11	CAIGTGYGYTF	TGTGCCATCGGAACAGGGTATGGCTACACCTTC
NA	TRBV7-9	NA	TRBJ2-7	11	CASSRNYEQYF	TGTGCCAGCAGTCGGAACTACGAGCAGTACTTC
NA	TRBV9	NA	TRBJ1-1	13	CASSGVRNTEAFF	TGTGCCAGCAGCGGTGTGAGGAACACTGAAGCTTTCTTT
NA	TRBV9	NA	TRBJ2-5	15	CASSVEPSRKETQYF	TGTGCCAGCAGCGTAGAGCCTTCGAGGAAAGAGACCCAGTACTTC
NA	TRBV2	NA	TRBJ1-5	16	CASSATTGHSNQPQHF	TGTGCCAGCAGTGCAACAACAGGTCATAGCAATCAGCCCCAGCATTTT
NA	TRBV2	NA	TRBJ1-5	13	CASSGAGYQPQHF	TGTGCCAGCAGTGGGGCAGGGTACCAGCCCCAGCATTTT
NA	TRBV9	NA	TRBJ2-7	16	CASSPSPGTHSYEQYF	TGTGCCAGCAGCCCCTCCCCCGGGACTCACTCCTACGAGCAGTACTTC
NA	TRBV27	NA	TRBJ2-1	16	CASSLSGQEDYNEQFF	TGTGCCAGCAGTTTATCGGGTCAGGAGGACTACAATGAGCAGTTCTTC
NA	TRBV6-6	NA	TRBJ1-5	15	CASSYYQGHNQPQHF	TGTGCCAGCAGTTACTATCAGGGACACAATCAGCCCCAGCATTTT
TRBD2	TRBV19	NA	TRBJ2-1	15	CASSELAGGLGEQFF	TGTGCCAGCTCCGAGCTAGCGGGAGGGCTGGGTGAGCAGTTCTTC
TRBD1	TRBV25-1	NA	TRBJ2-3	17	CASSSGTGGISTDTQYF	TGTGCCAGCAGTTCCGGGACAGGGGGTATTAGCACAGATACGCAGTATTTT
NA	TRBV6-1	few	TRBJ2-7	14	CASSERVEGYEQYF	TGTGCCAGCAGTGAAAGGGTAGAAGGCTACGAGCAGTACTTC
NA	TRBV9	once	TRBJ2-3	15	CASSVRGSGTDTQYF	TGTGCCAGCAGCGTTCGAGGGAGCGGGACAGATACGCAGTATTTT
TRBD1	TRBV28	NA	TRBJ2-2	15	CASSLSPGGAGELFF	TGTGCCAGCAGTTTATCCCCAGGGGGAGCCGGGGAGCTGTTTTTT